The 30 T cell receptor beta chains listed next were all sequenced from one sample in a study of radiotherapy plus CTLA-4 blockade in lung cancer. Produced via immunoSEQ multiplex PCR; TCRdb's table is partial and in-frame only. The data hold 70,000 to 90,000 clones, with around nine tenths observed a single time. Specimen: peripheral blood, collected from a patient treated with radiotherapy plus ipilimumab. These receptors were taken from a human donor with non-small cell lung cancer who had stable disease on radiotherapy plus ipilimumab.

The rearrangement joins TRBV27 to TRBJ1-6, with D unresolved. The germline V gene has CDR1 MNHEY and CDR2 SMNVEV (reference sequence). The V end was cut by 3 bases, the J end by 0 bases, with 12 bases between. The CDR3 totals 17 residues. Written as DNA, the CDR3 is TGTGCCAGCAGTTTCGATGGTCTAAGCTCCTATAATTCACCCCTCCACTTT. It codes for CASSFDGLSSYNSPLHF.

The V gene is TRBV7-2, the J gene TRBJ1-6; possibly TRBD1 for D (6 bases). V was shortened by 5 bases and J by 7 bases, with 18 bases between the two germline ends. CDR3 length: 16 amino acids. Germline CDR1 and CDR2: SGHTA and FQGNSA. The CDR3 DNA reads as TGTGCCAGCAGCCCTAGGTGGGGGCAGACGAATTCACCCCTCCACTTT. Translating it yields CASSPRWGQTNSPLHF.

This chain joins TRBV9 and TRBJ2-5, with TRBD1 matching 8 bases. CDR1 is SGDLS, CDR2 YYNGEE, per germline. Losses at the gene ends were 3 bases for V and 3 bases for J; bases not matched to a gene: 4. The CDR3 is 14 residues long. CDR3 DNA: TGTGCCAGCAGCGAGTGGACAGGGAAAGAGACCCAGTACTTC. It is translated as CASSEWTGKETQYF.

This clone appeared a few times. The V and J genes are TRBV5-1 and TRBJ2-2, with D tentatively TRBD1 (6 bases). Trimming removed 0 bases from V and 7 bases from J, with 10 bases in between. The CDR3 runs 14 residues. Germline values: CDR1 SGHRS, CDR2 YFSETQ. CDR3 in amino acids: CASSLAAGVGELFF. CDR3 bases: TGCGCCAGCAGCTTGGCCGCAGGGGTCGGGGAGCTGTTTTTT.

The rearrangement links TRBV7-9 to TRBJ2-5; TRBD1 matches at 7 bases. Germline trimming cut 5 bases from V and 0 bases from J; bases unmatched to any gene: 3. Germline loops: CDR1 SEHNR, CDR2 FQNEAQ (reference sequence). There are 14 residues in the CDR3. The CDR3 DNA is TGTGCCAGCAGCGGGGGACAGTACCAAGAGACCCAGTACTTC. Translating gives CASSGGQYQETQYF.

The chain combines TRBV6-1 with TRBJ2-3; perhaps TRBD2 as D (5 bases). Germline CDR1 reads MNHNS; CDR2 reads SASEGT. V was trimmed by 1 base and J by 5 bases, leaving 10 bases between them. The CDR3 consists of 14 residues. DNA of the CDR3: TGTGCCAGCAGTGAAGGAGGGAGTGTAGATACGCAGTATTTT. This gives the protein CASSEGGSVDTQYF.

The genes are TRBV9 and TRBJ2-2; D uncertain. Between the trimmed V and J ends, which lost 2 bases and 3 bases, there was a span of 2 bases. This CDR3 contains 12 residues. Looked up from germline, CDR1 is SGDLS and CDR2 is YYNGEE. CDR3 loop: CASSVYTGELFF. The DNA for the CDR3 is TGTGCCAGCAGCGTGTACACCGGGGAGCTGTTTTTT.

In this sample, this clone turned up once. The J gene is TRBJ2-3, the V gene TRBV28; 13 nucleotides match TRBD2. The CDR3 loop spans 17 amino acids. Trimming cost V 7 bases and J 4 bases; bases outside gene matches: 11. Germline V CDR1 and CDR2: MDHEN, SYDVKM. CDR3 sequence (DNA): TGTGCCAGCATCGAAAGCGGGACTAGCGGGATCTCAGATACGCAGTATTTT. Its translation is CASIESGTSGISDTQYF.

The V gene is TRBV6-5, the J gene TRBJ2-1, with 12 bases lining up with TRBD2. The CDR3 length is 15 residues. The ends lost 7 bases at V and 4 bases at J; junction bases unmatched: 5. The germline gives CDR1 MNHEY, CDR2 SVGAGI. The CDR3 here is CASTPSGGGYNEQFF. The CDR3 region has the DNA TGTGCCAGCACCCCTAGCGGGGGGGGATACAATGAGCAGTTCTTC.

This CDR3 is CASRVDRGQGNEQFF. CDR3 DNA: TGTGCCAGCAGGGTTGACAGGGGGCAGGGCAATGAGCAGTTCTTC. This rearrangement joins TRBV6-5 to TRBJ2-1; TRBD1 agrees at 10 bases. The CDR3 loop spans 15 amino acids. V trimming: 6 bases; J trimming: 6 bases; junction bases outside the gene matches: 8. Germline loops: CDR1 MNHEY, CDR2 SVGAGI.

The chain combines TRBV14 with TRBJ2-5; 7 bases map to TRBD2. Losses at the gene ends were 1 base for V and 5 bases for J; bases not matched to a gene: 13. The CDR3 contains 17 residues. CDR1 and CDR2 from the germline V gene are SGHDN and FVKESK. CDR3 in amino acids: CASSQGLGGSVGETQYF. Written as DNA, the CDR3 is TGTGCCAGCAGCCAAGGGCTCGGCGGGAGTGTCGGGGAGACCCAGTACTTC.

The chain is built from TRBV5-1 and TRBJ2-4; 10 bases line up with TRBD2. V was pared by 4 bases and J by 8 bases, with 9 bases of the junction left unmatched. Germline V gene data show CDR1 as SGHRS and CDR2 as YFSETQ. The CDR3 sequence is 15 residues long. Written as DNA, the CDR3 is TGCGCCAGCAGCCTTAGGAGCGGGAGGGCGGACATTCAGTACTTC. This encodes CASSLRSGRADIQYF. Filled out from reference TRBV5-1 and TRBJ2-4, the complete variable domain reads KAGVTQTPRYLIKTRGQQVTLSCSPISGHRSVSWYQQTPGQGLQFLFEYFSETQRNKGNFPGRFSGRQFSNSRSEMNVSTLELGDSALYLCASSLRSGRADIQYFGAGTRLSVL.

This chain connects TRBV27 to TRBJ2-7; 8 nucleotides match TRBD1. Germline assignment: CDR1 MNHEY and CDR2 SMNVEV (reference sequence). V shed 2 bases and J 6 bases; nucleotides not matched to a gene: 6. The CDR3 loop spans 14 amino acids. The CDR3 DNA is TGTGCCAGCAGTTTACCAGGGGGCTGGGGCGAGCAGTACTTC. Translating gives CASSLPGGWGEQYF.

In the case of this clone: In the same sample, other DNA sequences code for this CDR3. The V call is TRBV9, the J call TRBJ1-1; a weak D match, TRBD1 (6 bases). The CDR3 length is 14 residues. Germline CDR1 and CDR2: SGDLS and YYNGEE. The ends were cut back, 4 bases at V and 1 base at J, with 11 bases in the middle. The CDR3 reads CASSFGGANTEAFF. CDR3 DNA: TGTGCCAGCAGCTTTGGGGGGGCGAACACTGAAGCTTTCTTT.

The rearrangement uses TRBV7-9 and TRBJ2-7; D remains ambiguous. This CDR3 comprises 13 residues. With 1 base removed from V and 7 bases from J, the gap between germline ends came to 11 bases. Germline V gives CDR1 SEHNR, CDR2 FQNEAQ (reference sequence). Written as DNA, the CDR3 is TGTGCCAGCAGCTTAGAAGCCGTTAGAGAGCAGTACTTC. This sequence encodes CASSLEAVREQYF.

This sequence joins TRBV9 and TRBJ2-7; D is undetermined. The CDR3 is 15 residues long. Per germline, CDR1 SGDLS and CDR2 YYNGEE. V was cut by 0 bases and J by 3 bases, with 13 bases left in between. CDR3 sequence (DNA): TGTGCCAGCAGCGTAGACTGGTCCCCCCTCTACGAGCAGTACTTC. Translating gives CASSVDWSPLYEQYF.

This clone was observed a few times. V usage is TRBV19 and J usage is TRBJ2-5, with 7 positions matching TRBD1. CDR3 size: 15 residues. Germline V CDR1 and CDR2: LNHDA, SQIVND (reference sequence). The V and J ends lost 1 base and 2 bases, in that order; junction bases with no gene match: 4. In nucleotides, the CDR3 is TGTGCCAGTAGTATAGGGTTGGGACAGCAAGAGACCCAGTACTTC. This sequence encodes CASSIGLGQQETQYF.

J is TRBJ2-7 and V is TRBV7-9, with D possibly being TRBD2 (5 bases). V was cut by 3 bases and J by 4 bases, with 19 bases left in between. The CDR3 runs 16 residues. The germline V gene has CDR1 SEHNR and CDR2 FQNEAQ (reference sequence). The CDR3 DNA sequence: TGTGCCAGCAGCTTTGACACCAATCGGGGATTTTACGAGCAGTACTTC. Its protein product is CASSFDTNRGFYEQYF.

The CDR3 region has the DNA TGTGCCAGCAGCCCAGTTCAGGGGCCTTATCAGCCCCAGCATTTT. Its translation: CASSPVQGPYQPQHF. The chain joins TRBV7-2 to TRBJ1-5; the D gene is possibly TRBD1 (6 bases). The ends were cut back, 5 bases at V and 5 bases at J, with 16 bases in the middle. Per germline, CDR1 SGHTA and CDR2 FQGNSA. CDR3 length: 15 residues.

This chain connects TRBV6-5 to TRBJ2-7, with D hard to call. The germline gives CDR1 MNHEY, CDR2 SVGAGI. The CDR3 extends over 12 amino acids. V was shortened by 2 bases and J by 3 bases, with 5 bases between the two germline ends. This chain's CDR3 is CASSYGLYEQYF. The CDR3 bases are TGTGCCAGCAGTTACGGCCTCTACGAGCAGTACTTC.

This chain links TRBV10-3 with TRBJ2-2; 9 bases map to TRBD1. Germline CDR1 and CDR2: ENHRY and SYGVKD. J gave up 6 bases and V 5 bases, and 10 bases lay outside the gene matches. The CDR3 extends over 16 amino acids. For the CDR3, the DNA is TGTGCCATCAGTCTTACCGGGACAGGGAGACCCGGGGAGCTGTTTTTT. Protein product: CAISLTGTGRPGELFF.

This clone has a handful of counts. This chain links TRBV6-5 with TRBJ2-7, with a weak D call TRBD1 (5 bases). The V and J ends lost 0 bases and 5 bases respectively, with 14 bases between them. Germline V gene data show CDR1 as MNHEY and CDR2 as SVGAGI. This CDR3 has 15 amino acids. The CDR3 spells CASSYSHQGSHEQYF. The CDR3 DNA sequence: TGTGCCAGCAGTTACTCGCACCAGGGTTCGCACGAGCAGTACTTC.

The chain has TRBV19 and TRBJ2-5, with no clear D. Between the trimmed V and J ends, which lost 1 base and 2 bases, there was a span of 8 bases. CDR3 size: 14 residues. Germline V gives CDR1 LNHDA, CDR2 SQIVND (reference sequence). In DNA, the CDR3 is TGTGCCAGTAGTATAGGAATTTCGCAAGAGACCCAGTACTTC. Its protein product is CASSIGISQETQYF.

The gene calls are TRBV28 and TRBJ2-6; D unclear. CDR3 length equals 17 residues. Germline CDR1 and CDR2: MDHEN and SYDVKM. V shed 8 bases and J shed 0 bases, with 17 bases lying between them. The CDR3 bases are TGTGCCAGCGGCAAAGATACACTTTTCTCTGGGGCCAACGTCCTGACTTTC. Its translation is CASGKDTLFSGANVLTF.

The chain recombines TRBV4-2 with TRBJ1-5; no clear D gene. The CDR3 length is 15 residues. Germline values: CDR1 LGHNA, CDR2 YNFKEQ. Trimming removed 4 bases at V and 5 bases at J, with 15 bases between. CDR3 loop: CASSRYMDRDQPQHF. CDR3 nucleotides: TGTGCCAGCAGCCGATACATGGACCGGGATCAGCCCCAGCATTTT.

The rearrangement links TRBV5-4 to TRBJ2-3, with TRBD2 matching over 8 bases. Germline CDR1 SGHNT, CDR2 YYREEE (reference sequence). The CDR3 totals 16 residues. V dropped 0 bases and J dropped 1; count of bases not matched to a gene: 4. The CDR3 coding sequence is TGTGCCAGCAGCTTGGCAGGAGCGGGGGGCACAGATACGCAGTATTTT. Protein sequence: CASSLAGAGGTDTQYF.

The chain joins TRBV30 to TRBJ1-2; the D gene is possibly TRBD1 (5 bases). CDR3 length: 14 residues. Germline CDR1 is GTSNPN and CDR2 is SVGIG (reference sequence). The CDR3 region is CASPREGNSYGYTF. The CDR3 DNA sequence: TGTGCTTCCCCCAGGGAAGGGAATAGCTATGGCTACACCTTC. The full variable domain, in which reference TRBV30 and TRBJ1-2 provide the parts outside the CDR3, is SQTIHQWPATLVQPVGSPLSLECTVEGTSNPNLYWYRQAAGRGLQLLFYSVGIGQISSEVPQNLSASRPQDRQFILSSKKLLLSDSGFYLCASPREGNSYGYTFGSGTRLTVV.

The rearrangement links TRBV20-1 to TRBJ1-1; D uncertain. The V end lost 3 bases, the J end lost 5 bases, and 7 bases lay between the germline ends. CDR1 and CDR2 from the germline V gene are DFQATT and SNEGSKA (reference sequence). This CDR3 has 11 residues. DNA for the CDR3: TGCAGTGCTAGGGCTGGTACTGAAGCTTTCTTT. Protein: CSARAGTEAFF.

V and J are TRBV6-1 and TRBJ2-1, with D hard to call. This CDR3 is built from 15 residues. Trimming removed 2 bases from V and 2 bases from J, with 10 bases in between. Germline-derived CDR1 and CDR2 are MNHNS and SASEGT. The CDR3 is CASSEWQRTYNEQFF. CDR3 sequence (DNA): TGTGCCAGCAGTGAATGGCAAAGAACCTACAATGAGCAGTTCTTC.

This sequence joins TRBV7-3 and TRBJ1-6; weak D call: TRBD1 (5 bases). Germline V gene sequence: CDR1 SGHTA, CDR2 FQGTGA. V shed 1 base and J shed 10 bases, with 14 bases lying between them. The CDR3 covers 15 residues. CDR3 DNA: TGTGCCAGCAGCTTAAATTGGGGCGGGAAGTCACCCCTCCACTTT. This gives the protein CASSLNWGGKSPLHF.